This T cell receptor (beta chain) was found in a study of neoadjuvant anti-PD-1 for oral cavity cancer. Study-level information: Most patients had three to four biweekly doses of 3 mg/kg nivolumab before resection. Patients without progression got a fourth dose around day 43.

Blood libraries mostly used approximately 0.5 ug genomic DNA, six replicates each. The repertoire was sequenced with immunoSEQ multiplex PCR; TCRdb's copy has only in-frame clones and lacks some. Here the sample spans approximately 9,500 clones, about 80% being singletons. This clone was counted a few times. The time point: after neoadjuvant nivolumab, at surgical resection. Cohort: HPV-negative, locally advanced oral cavity squamous cell carcinoma patients. V was clipped by 6 bases and J by 4 bases; unmatched bases: 15. This CDR3 has 17 residues. Germline values: CDR1 MRHNA, CDR2 SNTAGT. V and J are TRBV6-4 and TRBJ1-2; TRBD1 aligns across 9 bases. The sequencing used PBMCs, collected after nivolumab (anti-PD-1) treatment. This TCR was recovered from a person between 40 and 80 years old with oral cavity squamous cell carcinoma. The CDR3 nucleotides are TGTGCCAGCAGCCCCTCTACCGGGACAGGGATCGGCTATGGCTACACCTTC. The encoded protein is CASSPSTGTGIGYGYTF.